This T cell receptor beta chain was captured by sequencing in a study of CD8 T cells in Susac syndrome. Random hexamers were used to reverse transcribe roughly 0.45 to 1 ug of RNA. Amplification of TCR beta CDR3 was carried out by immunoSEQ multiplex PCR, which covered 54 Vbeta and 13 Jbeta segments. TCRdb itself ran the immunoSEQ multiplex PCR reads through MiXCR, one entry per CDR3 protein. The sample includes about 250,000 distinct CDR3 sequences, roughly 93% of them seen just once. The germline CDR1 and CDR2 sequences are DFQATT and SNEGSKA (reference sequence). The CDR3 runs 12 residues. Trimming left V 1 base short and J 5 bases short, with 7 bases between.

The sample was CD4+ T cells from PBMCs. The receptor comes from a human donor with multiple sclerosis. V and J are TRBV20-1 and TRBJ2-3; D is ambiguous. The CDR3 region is CSARASQDTQYF. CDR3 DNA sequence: TGCAGTGCTAGAGCATCCCAAGATACGCAGTATTTT.